This passage covers 32 T cell receptor beta chains from one sample sequenced in a study of cytomegalovirus exposure and HLA in healthy donors. Researchers ran the PCR with 60 Vbeta and 13 Jbeta primers. The assay was immunoSEQ multiplex PCR, and TCRdb's table has in-frame clones only and misses some. The table shows around 150,000 clones, with roughly four fifths occurring only once. Sequencing used PBMCs. The receptors stem from a woman aged 18-30 years in good health and CMV-seronegative.

Note on this clone: At one end, the junction sequence differs from germline, possibly due to a read error. The CDR3 sequence: CASSLRAGGLSYGQYF. DNA for the CDR3: TGTGCCAGCAGCCTACGGGCCGGGGGTCTCTCCTACGGGCAGTACTTC. The chain uses TRBV7-2 and TRBJ2-7; a possible D gene is TRBD2 (6 bases). The CDR3 length is 16 residues. Germline V gene data show CDR1 as SGHTA and CDR2 as FQGNSA.

The chain combines TRBV19 with TRBJ1-1; D may be TRBD1 (5 bases). The CDR3 contains 16 residues. Germline V CDR1 and CDR2: LNHDA, SQIVND (reference sequence). With 2 bases removed from V and 0 bases from J, the gap between germline ends came to 13 bases. The CDR3 coding sequence is TGTGCCAGTAGTATAATGGACACCTACCTGAACACTGAAGCTTTCTTT. Its protein product is CASSIMDTYLNTEAFF.

This clone showed up just a few times. This chain links TRBV27 with TRBJ2-7; 9 positions agree with TRBD1. The CDR3 is 13 amino acids. Losses at the gene ends were 5 bases for V and 6 bases for J; bases not matched to a gene: 5. Germline CDR1 MNHEY, CDR2 SMNVEV (reference sequence). The DNA of the CDR3 is TGTGCCAGCAGTAACACAGGGGGCTCCGAGCAGTACTTC. The encoded protein is CASSNTGGSEQYF.

The rearrangement uses TRBV10-2 and TRBJ2-7; TRBD1 matches 8 bases. Germline V gene data show CDR1 as WSHSY and CDR2 as SAAADI. CDR3 size: 14 residues. The V and J ends lost 2 bases and 4 bases, in that order; junction bases with no gene match: 4. In nucleotides, the CDR3 is TGCGCCAGCAGTGAGGGACAGGGAGCTTACGAGCAGTACTTC. This translates into CASSEGQGAYEQYF.

This clone turned up a few times. The chain carries TRBV28 and TRBJ2-1; a weak D match, TRBD1 (6 bases). Trimming removed 7 bases at V and 1 base at J, with 20 bases between. The CDR3 consists of 17 residues. The germline V gene has CDR1 MDHEN and CDR2 SYDVKM. The DNA for the CDR3 is TGTGCCAGCAAACAGGGACCCCACCCAATTTCCTACAATGAGCAGTTCTTC. Encoded protein: CASKQGPHPISYNEQFF.

This chain connects TRBV29-1 to TRBJ2-3; 8 bases map to TRBD2. The germline gives CDR1 SQVTM, CDR2 ANQGSEA. The trim removed 2 bases at V and 0 bases at J, leaving 1 base unmatched. The CDR3 extends over 14 amino acids. In DNA form, the CDR3 reads TGCAGCGTTGAATCTAGCGGGAGCACAGATACGCAGTATTTT. It codes for CSVESSGSTDTQYF.

In this sample, this clone turned up once. The chain is built from TRBV6-1 and TRBJ2-1; D might be TRBD2 (6 bases). Germline lookup yields CDR1 MNHNS and CDR2 SASEGT. V lost 2 bases to trimming and J lost 9 bases, with 17 bases between them. The CDR3 runs to 15 residues. This CDR3 is CASSEFPRRGGEQFF. Written as DNA, the CDR3 is TGTGCCAGCAGTGAATTCCCTAGGAGGGGCGGTGAGCAGTTCTTC.

The genes are TRBV18 and TRBJ1-6; D gene uncertain. Germline CDR1 is KGHSH and CDR2 is LQKENI. CDR3 length: 16 residues. Deletions cut 5 bases from V and 0 bases from J, with 11 bases between. CDR3 residues: CASSGLPSSYNSPLHF. CDR3 sequence (DNA): TGTGCCAGCTCAGGTCTCCCGAGCTCCTATAATTCACCCCTCCACTTT.

The chain has TRBV2 and TRBJ1-2, with a tentative D call TRBD1 (5 bases). V lost 4 bases to trimming and J lost 6 bases, with 18 bases between them. The CDR3 extends over 15 amino acids. Germline values: CDR1 SNHLY, CDR2 FYNNEI. The CDR3 protein is CASSAVRGLVDGYTF. The CDR3 DNA is TGTGCCAGCAGTGCTGTTAGGGGCTTAGTCGATGGCTACACCTTC. The variable domain in full, completed from reference TRBV2 and TRBJ1-2, reads EPEVTQTPSHQVTQMGQEVILRCVPISNHLYFYWYRQILGQKVEFLVSFYNNEISEKSEIFDDQFSVERPDGSNFTLKIRSTKLEDSAMYFCASSAVRGLVDGYTFGSGTRLTVV.

The chain carries TRBV6-1 and TRBJ1-1; no reliable D call. CDR1 MNHNS and CDR2 SASEGT come from the germline V gene. This CDR3 spans 13 amino acids. V was clipped by 2 bases and J by 9 bases, with 13 bases between them. The CDR3 nucleotides read TGTGCCAGCAGTGAATTGCGGGCCCTTAAAGCTTTCTTT. As protein: CASSELRALKAFF.

The chain carries TRBV2 and TRBJ2-7; 9 bases agree with TRBD2. Germline-derived CDR1 and CDR2 are SNHLY and FYNNEI. The CDR3 has 15 residues. The V segment lost 0 bases and the J segment 3 bases; nucleotides outside the gene matches: 3. CDR3: CASSEATSGYYEQYF. The DNA for the CDR3 is TGTGCCAGCAGTGAAGCAACTAGCGGGTACTACGAGCAGTACTTC.

The chain uses TRBV9 and TRBJ2-1; D may be TRBD2 (7 bases). The CDR3 spans 14 residues. Germline CDR1 SGDLS, CDR2 YYNGEE. V lost 5 bases to trimming and J lost 8 bases, with 17 bases between them. CDR3 loop: CASSESGGLDEQFF. In nucleotides, the CDR3 is TGTGCCAGCAGTGAGTCGGGGGGCCTGGATGAGCAGTTCTTC.

A remark on this clone: Other DNA sequences of this sample code for an identical CDR3. The chain recombines TRBV7-8 with TRBJ1-3, with unresolved D. Looked up from germline, CDR1 is SGHVS and CDR2 is FQNEAQ. Between the trimmed V and J ends, which lost 8 bases and 0 bases, there was a span of 11 bases. The CDR3 covers 14 residues. The CDR3, as DNA: TGTGCCAGCTCAAGTCGGAGCTCTGGAAACACCATATATTTT. Translating gives CASSSRSSGNTIYF. The variable domain in full, with the rest retrieved from reference TRBV7-8 and TRBJ1-3, is GAGVSQSPRYKVAKRGQDVALRCDPISGHVSLFWYQQALGQGPEFLTYFQNEAQLDKSGLPSDRFFAERPEGSVSTLKIQRTQQEDSAVYLCASSSRSSGNTIYFGEGSWLTVV.

This clone was found many times. The chain carries TRBV25-1 and TRBJ2-7; 7 nucleotides align to TRBD1. This CDR3 region has 15 residues. Germline V lookup: CDR1 MGHDK, CDR2 SYGVNS. V dropped 1 base and J dropped 5; count of bases not matched to a gene: 8. DNA for the CDR3: TGTGCCAGCAGTGAATTCAAGACAGGGATGAACGAGCAGTACTTC. Residues: CASSEFKTGMNEQYF.

The CDR3 protein is CASSLAGNSYNEQFF. CDR3 sequence (DNA): TGTGCCAGCAGCTTAGCTGGCAACTCCTACAATGAGCAGTTCTTC. The chain couples TRBV7-6 to TRBJ2-1, with unresolved D. Trimming stripped 0 bases from V and 0 bases from J, with 6 bases between. The CDR3 sequence is 15 residues long. Germline V gene lookup returns CDR1 SGHVS and CDR2 FNYEAQ.

In its sample, this clone was seen once. This rearrangement joins TRBV4-2 to TRBJ2-5; tentatively, D is TRBD2 (5 bases). This CDR3 spans 15 amino acids. CDR1 is LGHNA, CDR2 YNFKEQ, per germline. V was cut by 0 bases and J by 9 bases, with 17 bases left in between. The CDR3 sequence is CASSQDSRVAGAQYF. DNA of the CDR3: TGTGCCAGCAGCCAAGATTCCCGCGTCGCCGGGGCCCAGTACTTC.

The gene calls are TRBV4-1 and TRBJ2-1; a weak D match, TRBD2 (6 bases). The CDR3 length is 15 residues. V was cut by 6 bases and J by 4 bases, with 16 bases left in between. Germline-derived CDR1 and CDR2 are MGHRA and YSYEKL. The CDR3 DNA is TGCGCCAGCAGAGCAGTGGGGACTTTGTACAATGAGCAGTTCTTC. Translated, it gives CASRAVGTLYNEQFF.

This clone was counted between two and nine times. This rearrangement joins TRBV7-2 to TRBJ1-5, with a weak D call TRBD1 (6 bases). The CDR3 runs to 14 residues. Trimming left V 5 bases short and J 0 bases short, with 8 bases between. Germline assignment: CDR1 SGHTA and CDR2 FQGNSA. In nucleotides, the CDR3 is TGTGCCAGCAGCCTGACAGGTAGCAATCAGCCCCAGCATTTT. Translation: CASSLTGSNQPQHF.

The rearrangement links TRBV19 to TRBJ2-2, with a tentative D call TRBD2 (5 bases). The CDR3 length is 14 residues. The V gene lost 6 bases and the J gene lost 2 bases, with 10 bases spanning the gap. Germline assignment: CDR1 LNHDA and CDR2 SQIVND (reference sequence). CDR3 protein: CASRGSGNTGELFF. Here the CDR3 DNA reads TGTGCCAGTAGGGGGAGCGGTAACACCGGGGAGCTGTTTTTT.

This sequence joins TRBV10-3 and TRBJ2-1, with D perhaps TRBD2 (6 bases). Trimming took off 0 bases at V and 0 bases at J, with 15 bases between the two ends. The CDR3 totals 18 residues. From germline, CDR1 is ENHRY and CDR2 SYGVKD. CDR3 residues: CAISESFSGTGSYNEQFF. The CDR3 DNA is TGTGCCATCAGTGAGTCCTTCTCCGGGACTGGCTCCTACAATGAGCAGTTCTTC.

The rearrangement links TRBV14 to TRBJ1-2; D possibly corresponds to TRBD1 (5 bases). There are 13 residues in the CDR3. V gave up 4 bases and J gave up 0 bases, with 6 bases separating them. Germline CDR1 is SGHDN and CDR2 is FVKESK. CDR3 loop: CASSPDTNYGYTF. The DNA for the CDR3 is TGTGCCAGCAGCCCGGACACTAACTATGGCTACACCTTC.

V and J are TRBV28 and TRBJ1-2; a weak D match, TRBD1 (5 bases). The V end lost 2 bases, the J end lost 7 bases, and 8 bases lay between the germline ends. This CDR3 region has 12 residues. Germline values: CDR1 MDHEN, CDR2 SYDVKM. The CDR3 sequence is CASSLLGPGYTF. The CDR3 DNA reads TGTGCCAGCAGTTTACTGGGGCCTGGCTACACCTTC.

The rearrangement joins TRBV5-5 to TRBJ1-1; D is uncertain. Germline V gene sequence: CDR1 SGHKS, CDR2 YYEKEE (reference sequence). Trimming stripped 2 bases from V and 2 bases from J, with 4 bases between. The CDR3 loop spans 12 amino acids. The chain's CDR3 is CASSFLNTEAFF. The CDR3 nucleotides read TGTGCCAGCAGCTTCCTTAACACTGAAGCTTTCTTT.

V gene TRBV5-4 combines with J gene TRBJ1-2; 10 bases map to TRBD1. CDR1 is SGHNT and CDR2 is YYREEE in the germline V gene (reference sequence). Germline trimming cut 0 bases from V and 4 bases from J; bases unmatched to any gene: 3. This CDR3 contains 15 residues. The CDR3 nucleotides read TGTGCCAGCAGCTTGGGGGACAGGGGCTTCTATGGCTACACCTTC. Translating it yields CASSLGDRGFYGYTF. Looking up the rest from reference TRBV5-4 and TRBJ1-2 gives the full variable domain: ETGVTQSPTHLIKTRGQQVTLRCSSQSGHNTVSWYQQALGQGPQFIFQYYREEENGRGNFPPRFSGLQFPNYSSELNVNALELDDSALYLCASSLGDRGFYGYTFGSGTRLTVV.

The rearrangement links TRBV20-1 to TRBJ1-1, with D possibly being TRBD1 (6 bases). V was clipped by 5 bases and J by 3 bases, with 7 bases between them. The germline gives CDR1 DFQATT, CDR2 SNEGSKA (reference sequence). CDR3 size: 11 residues. The CDR3 is CSAYRDTEAFF. CDR3 nucleotides: TGCAGTGCTTACAGGGACACTGAAGCTTTCTTT.

A few counts support this clone. The CDR3 DNA sequence: TGTGCCAGCAGCACCGACAGGACTGAAGCTTTCTTT. Translating gives CASSTDRTEAFF. The chain joins TRBV5-4 to TRBJ1-1; perhaps TRBD1 as D (6 bases). V was clipped by 4 bases and J by 5 bases, with 9 bases between them. Germline loops: CDR1 SGHNT, CDR2 YYREEE (reference sequence). The CDR3 covers 12 residues.

The V and J genes are TRBV27 and TRBJ1-1; 10 bases map to TRBD1. The CDR3 length is 13 residues. Germline trimming cut 6 bases from V and 7 bases from J; bases unmatched to any gene: 5. Per germline, CDR1 MNHEY and CDR2 SMNVEV (reference sequence). CDR3 loop: CASSLGQGVEAFF. The CDR3 coding sequence is TGTGCCAGCAGCCTAGGACAGGGGGTTGAAGCTTTCTTT.

V gene TRBV5-4 combines with J gene TRBJ1-1, with no clear D. V lost 1 base to trimming and J lost 6 bases, with 7 bases between them. Germline CDR1 is SGHNT and CDR2 is YYREEE (reference sequence). This CDR3 has 12 residues. This CDR3 reads CASSLQMSEAFF. CDR3 DNA sequence: TGTGCCAGCAGCTTGCAGATGTCTGAAGCTTTCTTT.

The rearrangement uses TRBV6-1 and TRBJ2-2; possibly TRBD1 for D (5 bases). Germline CDR1 MNHNS, CDR2 SASEGT. V shed 10 bases and J shed 3 bases, with 15 bases lying between them. The CDR3 consists of 14 residues. CDR3 DNA: TGTGCCACCACTGGGGCTGCATACACCGGGGAGCTGTTTTTT. Protein product: CATTGAAYTGELFF.

The chain joins TRBV6-1 to TRBJ1-1; 8 positions match TRBD1. Germline CDR1 and CDR2: MNHNS and SASEGT. CDR3 length: 18 amino acids. V dropped 4 bases and J dropped 0; count of bases not matched to a gene: 13. CDR3 DNA sequence: TGTGCCAGCAGTGGCTTCCCGGACAGGGCCCTCATGAACACTGAAGCTTTCTTT. Its translation: CASSGFPDRALMNTEAFF.

DNA for the CDR3: TGCGCCAGCAGCTTGGTGCCAGCCTACGAGCAGTACTTC. Protein product: CASSLVPAYEQYF. The rearrangement uses TRBV5-1 and TRBJ2-7; D ambiguous. Trimming took 0 bases from V and 2 from J, leaving 6 bases between them. From germline, CDR1 is SGHRS and CDR2 YFSETQ. The CDR3 length is 13 residues.

This clone has only a few counts. The chain has TRBV5-4 and TRBJ2-7; 7 bases align to TRBD1. In germline, CDR1 is SGHNT, CDR2 YYREEE (reference sequence). With 5 bases clipped from V and 6 bases from J, the junction kept 8 bases outside the gene matches. The CDR3 spans 13 residues. This CDR3 is CASRRTGEGEQYF. The CDR3 region has the DNA TGTGCCAGCAGGCGGACAGGAGAAGGCGAGCAGTACTTC.